What follows is one T cell receptor beta chain and its context. Its specificity is unknown. Germline values: CDR1 SQVTM, CDR2 ANQGSEA. Trimming stripped 1 base from V and 0 bases from J, with 4 bases between. The CDR3 totals 13 residues. Clones were sequenced by immunoSEQ multiplex PCR, and TCRdb holds only the in-frame ones, with some missing. Of some 140,000 clones in the sample, around 90% are singletons; the top ten hold 5% to 6%. This entry comes from a study of T cell responses to AZD1222 COVID-19 vaccine. Study-level points and caveats: Rises in breadth and depth of Spike-specific TCRs came after two AZD1222 doses. The donor cohort was predominantly white British with a female majority, and clonal diversity may have been underestimated. Without day 14 samples, only post-peak T cell repertoires were studied.

The rearrangement uses TRBV29-1 and TRBJ1-3; D is unresolved. The starting material was peripheral blood, obtained 28 days after the second AZD1222 dose. The clonotype comes from an adult who received the AZD1222 COVID-19 vaccine. As DNA, the CDR3 is TGCAGCGTTGAAGCCAACTCTGGAAACACCATATATTTT. Protein product: CSVEANSGNTIYF. Using reference TRBV29-1 and TRBJ1-3 for the parts outside the CDR3, the full variable domain is SAVISQKPSRDICQRGTSLTIQCQVDSQVTMMFWYRQQPGQSLTLIATANQGSEATYESGFVIDKFPISRPNLTFSTLTVSNMSPEDSSIYLCSVEANSGNTIYFGEGSWLTVV.